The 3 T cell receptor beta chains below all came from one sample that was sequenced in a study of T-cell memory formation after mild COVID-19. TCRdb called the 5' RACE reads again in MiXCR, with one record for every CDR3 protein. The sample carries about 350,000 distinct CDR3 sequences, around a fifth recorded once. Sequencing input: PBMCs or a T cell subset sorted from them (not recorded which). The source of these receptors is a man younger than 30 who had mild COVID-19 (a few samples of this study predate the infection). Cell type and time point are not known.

The CDR3 here is CASSPLGGQGYNEQFF. CDR3 DNA: TGTGCCAGCAGTCCCTTAGGTGGACAGGGATATAATGAGCAGTTCTTC. The chain uses TRBV27 and TRBJ2-1, with 8 bases identical to TRBD1. The CDR3 covers 16 residues. With V trimmed by 5 bases and J by 7 bases, 13 bases remained unmatched. Germline V gene data show CDR1 as MNHEY and CDR2 as SMNVEV (reference sequence).

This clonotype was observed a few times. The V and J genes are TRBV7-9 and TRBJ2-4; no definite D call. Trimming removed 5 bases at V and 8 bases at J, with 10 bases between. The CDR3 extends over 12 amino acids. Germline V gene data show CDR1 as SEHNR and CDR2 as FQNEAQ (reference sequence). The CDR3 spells CASSPKWDIQYF. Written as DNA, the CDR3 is TGTGCCAGCAGCCCTAAATGGGACATTCAGTACTTC.

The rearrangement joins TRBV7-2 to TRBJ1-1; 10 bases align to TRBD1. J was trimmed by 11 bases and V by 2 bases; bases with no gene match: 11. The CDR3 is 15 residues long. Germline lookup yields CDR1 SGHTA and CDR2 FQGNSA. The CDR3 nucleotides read TGTGCCAGCAGCTTATATGGGACAGGGGCGAATCGGGCTTTCTTT. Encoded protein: CASSLYGTGANRAFF.